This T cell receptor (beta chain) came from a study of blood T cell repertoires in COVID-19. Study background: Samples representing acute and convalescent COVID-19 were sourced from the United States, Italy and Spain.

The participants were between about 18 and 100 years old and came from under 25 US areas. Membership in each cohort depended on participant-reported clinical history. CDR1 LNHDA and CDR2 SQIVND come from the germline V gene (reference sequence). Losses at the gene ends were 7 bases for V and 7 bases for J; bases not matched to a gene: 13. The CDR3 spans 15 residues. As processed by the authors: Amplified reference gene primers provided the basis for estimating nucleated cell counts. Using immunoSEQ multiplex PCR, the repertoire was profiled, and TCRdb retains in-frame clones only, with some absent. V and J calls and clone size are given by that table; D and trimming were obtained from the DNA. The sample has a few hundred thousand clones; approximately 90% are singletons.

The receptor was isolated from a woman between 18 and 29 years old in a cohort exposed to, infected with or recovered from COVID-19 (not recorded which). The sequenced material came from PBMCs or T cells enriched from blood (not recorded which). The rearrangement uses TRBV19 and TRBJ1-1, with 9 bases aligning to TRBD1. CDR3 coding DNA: TGTGCCAGTACCCCCTTGTGGGACAGGGAGGGTGAAGCTTTCTTT. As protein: CASTPLWDREGEAFF.